The present TCR beta chain was sequenced within a study of T cells in localized non-small cell lung cancer. V was clipped by 4 bases and J by 2 bases, with 17 bases between them. The germline gives CDR1 LGHNT, CDR2 FRNRAP. CDR3 length: 17 amino acids. With regard to this clone: Its matching antigen is unknown.

Notes on the study in general: Prolonged overall survival went with higher T cell density in the blood. For the top 100 tumor clones, a median about 50 also appeared in adjacent lung. Measurement of T cell clonality placed uninvolved adjacent lung highest, above the level in tumor. As only one tumor region underwent sequencing, heterogeneity remains possible.

TCRdb keeps only in-frame clones here, not all; method: immunoSEQ multiplex PCR. The table includes roughly 30,000 clones, 92% detected once. This TCR derives from a woman aged 40-69 years with stage III lung adenocarcinoma. This rearrangement joins TRBV12-5 to TRBJ2-2, with D perhaps TRBD2 (5 bases). Sequencing was performed on peripheral blood mononuclear cells, taken before any cancer treatment. This CDR3 is CASGSQVGGSNTGELFF. The CDR3 DNA follows: TGTGCTAGTGGTTCCCAGGTCGGTGGGAGCAACACCGGGGAGCTGTTTTTT.